One and the same sample provided the 7 T cell receptor beta chains below, sequenced in a study of breast tumors, draining lymph nodes, adjacent tissues. One entry per CDR3 protein, called by TCRdb with MiXCR from the multiplex PCR reads. The table has more than 30,000 distinct CDR3 sequences, roughly 63% seen once. What was sequenced was breast tumor tissue. These receptors came from a female donor with breast cancer. Some clones in this sample may be carry-over from other donors' samples.

CDR3 in amino acids: CASSANRAMSSPLHF. The DNA of the CDR3 is TGTGCCAGCAGCGCGAACAGGGCTATGAGTTCACCCCTCCACTTT. V usage is TRBV5-4 and J usage is TRBJ1-6, with a tentative D call TRBD1 (6 bases). Germline V lookup: CDR1 SGHNT, CDR2 YYREEE (reference sequence). The length of the CDR3 is 15 residues. Trimming left V 4 bases short and J 9 bases short, with 17 bases between.

V gene TRBV7-3 combines with J gene TRBJ2-1; the match to TRBD2 covers 16 bases. The J segment lost 7 bases and the V segment lost 5 bases, leaving 8 bases of the junction unmatched. Germline V gene sequence: CDR1 SGHTA, CDR2 FQGTGA. The CDR3 loop spans 17 amino acids. Here the CDR3 reads CASSLGTSGRARNEQFF. The CDR3 DNA follows: TGTGCCAGCAGCCTAGGGACTAGCGGGAGGGCACGGAATGAGCAGTTCTTC. The whole variable domain, filled in from reference TRBV7-3 and TRBJ2-1, reads GAGVSQTPSNKVTEKGKYVELRCDPISGHTALYWYRQSLGQGPEFLIYFQGTGAADDSGLPNDRFFAVRPEGSVSTLKIQRTERGDSAVYLCASSLGTSGRARNEQFFGPGTRLTVL.

The chain recombines TRBV4-1 with TRBJ1-2, with 9 bases that match TRBD1. V was pared by 4 bases and J by 5 bases, with 2 bases of the junction left unmatched. Germline CDR1 reads MGHRA; CDR2 reads YSYEKL. The CDR3 runs to 13 residues. This chain's CDR3 is CASSLGQGYGYTF. CDR3 in DNA: TGCGCCAGCAGCCTGGGACAGGGATATGGCTACACCTTC.

The V gene is TRBV6-5, the J gene TRBJ2-7; 9 bases fit TRBD1. This CDR3 contains 11 residues. The V gene end was trimmed by 6 bases and the J gene end by 6 bases; junction bases not matched to a gene: 0. Germline V gene data show CDR1 as MNHEY and CDR2 as SVGAGI. CDR3 coding DNA: TGTGCCAGCAGGGACAGGGGCGAGCAGTACTTC. Residues: CASRDRGEQYF.

The chain has TRBV24-1 and TRBJ2-1, with 7 bases identical to TRBD2. The ends lost 2 bases at V and 6 bases at J; junction bases unmatched: 12. The germline V gene encodes CDR1 KGHDR and CDR2 SFDVKD. This CDR3 comprises 17 residues. The CDR3 reads CATSDWLAPAGSNEQFF. The DNA for the CDR3 is TGTGCCACCAGTGATTGGTTGGCGCCAGCGGGGAGCAATGAGCAGTTCTTC.

The chain links TRBV28 to TRBJ2-5; tentative D call: TRBD2 (5 bases). With 2 bases removed from V and 0 bases from J, the gap between germline ends came to 10 bases. There are 15 residues in the CDR3. From germline, CDR1 is MDHEN and CDR2 SYDVKM. CDR3 amino acids: CASSLELGDQETQYF. CDR3 bases: TGTGCCAGCAGTTTAGAACTGGGAGACCAAGAGACCCAGTACTTC.

This clonotype was detected once. V and J are TRBV2 and TRBJ2-2; the match to TRBD1 covers 10 bases. The length of the CDR3 is 17 residues. Per the germline V gene, CDR1 is SNHLY and CDR2 is FYNNEI. V was clipped by 8 bases and J by 0 bases; unmatched bases: 9. The CDR3 spells CASGGQGPTSNTGELFF. DNA for the CDR3: TGTGCCAGCGGGGGACAGGGGCCCACATCGAACACCGGGGAGCTGTTTTTT.